Below, 23 T cell receptor beta chains from the same sample are listed, as sequenced in a study of OX40 agonist ivuxolimab in advanced cancers. Libraries came from the immunoSEQ multiplex PCR assay. TCRdb obtained this table from immuneACCESS and retained in-frame rearrangements with V and J assigned. These tables miss some clones; where compared with another copy, unresolved V genes account for less than half of the shortfall, and the remainder is unexplained. In this sample the table shows roughly 76,000 clones, roughly 80% of which occur a single time. The ten largest make up approximately 6% of the sample. This specimen consisted of CD4+ or CD8+ T cells sorted from blood, obtained in a trial of the OX40 agonist ivuxolimab. The receptors come from an adult with an advanced solid tumor such as melanoma, head and neck, liver or kidney cancer.

The chain recombines TRBV28 with TRBJ2-1; perhaps TRBD1 as D (6 bases). CDR1 and CDR2 from the germline V gene are MDHEN and SYDVKM. The CDR3 spans 14 residues. V dropped 6 bases and J dropped 8 bases, with 17 bases sitting between them. For the CDR3, the DNA is TGTGCCAGCAGAACCCACGGTGGGGGCGATGAGCAGTTCTTC. Its translation: CASRTHGGGDEQFF.

J is TRBJ2-7 and V is TRBV19, with 7 bases matching TRBD1. The CDR3 loop spans 14 amino acids. V was clipped by 6 bases and J by 1 base; unmatched bases: 6. Germline lookup yields CDR1 LNHDA and CDR2 SQIVND (reference sequence). CDR3 protein: CASSGQVGSYEQYF. CDR3 bases: TGTGCCAGTAGCGGACAGGTAGGGTCCTACGAGCAGTACTTC.

The chain employs TRBV6-1 and TRBJ2-1; 8 bases match TRBD1. In germline, CDR1 is MNHNS, CDR2 SASEGT. Germline trimming cut 4 bases from V and 4 bases from J; bases unmatched to any gene: 9. The CDR3 runs 16 residues. The CDR3 sequence is CASSVPGTGVYNEQFF. Written as DNA, the CDR3 is TGTGCCAGCAGTGTTCCCGGGACAGGAGTTTACAATGAGCAGTTCTTC.

The chain links TRBV6-6 to TRBJ2-7; 9 bases agree with TRBD1. Unmatched junction bases numbered 4, after V lost 5 bases and J lost 5 bases. Germline V gene lookup returns CDR1 MNHNY and CDR2 SVGAGI (reference sequence). The CDR3 runs to 13 residues. The CDR3: CASSRTGEDEQYV. The CDR3, as DNA: TGTGCCAGCAGTCGGACAGGGGAGGACGAGCAGTACGTC.

The rearrangement joins TRBV28 to TRBJ2-7, with TRBD2 matching over 14 bases. The CDR3 is 14 residues long. Germline-derived CDR1 and CDR2 are MDHEN and SYDVKM. J was trimmed by 3 bases and V by 5 bases; bases with no gene match: 0. CDR3: CASSGTSGGYEQYV. CDR3 DNA sequence: TGTGCCAGCAGTGGGACTAGCGGGGGCTACGAGCAGTACGTC.

V gene TRBV28 combines with J gene TRBJ1-5; D is uncertain. CDR1 MDHEN and CDR2 SYDVKM come from the germline V gene. Trimming took off 6 bases at V and 4 bases at J, with 16 bases between the two ends. This CDR3 has 15 amino acids. The CDR3 spells CASRQRTLNNQPQHF. The DNA for the CDR3 is TGTGCCAGCAGGCAGCGGACGCTAAATAATCAGCCCCAGCATTTT.

The rearrangement uses TRBV27 and TRBJ1-5; the D gene is possibly TRBD1 (5 bases). Germline CDR1 MNHEY, CDR2 SMNVEV (reference sequence). The ends were cut back, 6 bases at V and 2 bases at J, with 11 bases in the middle. This CDR3 is 14 amino acids long. The CDR3 coding sequence is TGTGCCAGCAGGACGGGGGGGGGCAATCAGCCCCAGCATTTT. Translation gives CASRTGGGNQPQHF.

The V call is TRBV19, the J call TRBJ2-5; tentative D call: TRBD1 (6 bases). The J call is uncertain, as TRBJ2-7 better fits the DNA end. The CDR3 is 16 residues long. Per the germline V gene, CDR1 is LNHDA and CDR2 is SQIVND (reference sequence). This CDR3 is CASSIEFRTVAYEQYF. The DNA for the CDR3 is TGTGCCAGTAGTATAGAGTTCAGGACAGTCGCCTACGAGCAGTACTTC.

This clone was found once. The chain recombines TRBV7-2 with TRBJ2-3, with 8 positions matching TRBD2. Germline V gives CDR1 SGHTA, CDR2 FQGNSA. Trimming at V came to 5 bases and at J to 6 bases, leaving 22 bases not matched to a gene. The CDR3 contains 19 residues. This chain's CDR3 is CASSPPGSGDPFAIDTQYF. The CDR3 DNA sequence: TGTGCCAGCAGCCCCCCGGGTAGCGGGGACCCATTCGCCATCGATACGCAGTATTTT.

This rearrangement joins TRBV30 to TRBJ1-2; D is unresolved. Germline V lookup: CDR1 GTSNPN, CDR2 SVGIG (reference sequence). V lost 4 bases, J lost 2 bases, and 14 bases lay in between. CDR3 length equals 14 residues. The chain's CDR3 is CAWKATHSNYGYTF. The DNA for the CDR3 is TGTGCCTGGAAGGCAACGCATTCGAACTATGGCTACACCTTC.

Only one count was recorded for this clone. The rearrangement uses TRBV6-6 and TRBJ2-7; 11 bases fit TRBD1. CDR3 length: 13 residues. With V trimmed by 7 bases and J by 5 bases, 4 bases remained unmatched. Germline V gives CDR1 MNHNY, CDR2 SVGAGI (reference sequence). This chain's CDR3 is CASKDRGRHEQYF. In nucleotides, the CDR3 is TGTGCCAGCAAGGACAGGGGGCGGCACGAGCAGTACTTC.

The genes are TRBV27 and TRBJ1-5; D remains ambiguous. The CDR3 is 14 amino acids. V was pared by 3 bases and J by 2 bases, with 8 bases between. In germline, CDR1 is MNHEY, CDR2 SMNVEV (reference sequence). In DNA, the CDR3 is TGTGCCAGCAGTTTGCGGGTTGGCAATCAGCCCCAGCATTTT. Amino acids: CASSLRVGNQPQHF.

The chain links TRBV14 to TRBJ2-2; D is uncertain. There are 17 residues in the CDR3. The V gene lost 4 bases and the J gene lost 4 bases, with 19 bases spanning the gap. Looked up from germline, CDR1 is SGHDN and CDR2 is FVKESK. CDR3 sequence: CASSPGRRGLRTGELFF. In DNA form, the CDR3 reads TGTGCCAGCAGCCCTGGCAGGCGCGGCCTTCGCACCGGGGAGCTGTTTTTT.

The J gene is TRBJ1-5, the V gene TRBV11-2, with D unclear. The CDR3 has 14 residues. CDR1 SGHAT and CDR2 FQNNGV come from the germline V gene. Trimming left V 5 bases short and J 6 bases short, with 14 bases between. The chain's CDR3 is CASSLVGVAQPQHF. Written as DNA, the CDR3 is TGTGCCAGCAGCCTGGTCGGGGTGGCTCAGCCCCAGCATTTT.

This clone occurred once. The rearrangement uses TRBV6-6 and TRBJ2-7, with D possibly being TRBD1 or TRBD2 (5 bases each). Germline CDR1 and CDR2: MNHNY and SVGAGI (reference sequence). V shed 2 bases and J shed 7 bases, with 18 bases lying between them. The CDR3 length is 15 residues. The CDR3 sequence is CASSYGEGPPLEQYV. CDR3 DNA: TGTGCCAGCAGTTACGGCGAGGGGCCCCCCTTAGAGCAGTACGTC.

The chain uses TRBV5-4 and TRBJ2-7; 12 bases align to TRBD2. This CDR3 is built from 17 residues. Germline V gene data show CDR1 as SGHNT and CDR2 as YYREEE (reference sequence). The V segment lost 0 bases and the J segment 3 bases; nucleotides outside the gene matches: 7. The CDR3 loop is CASSLASLAGGGYEQYF. The CDR3 region has the DNA TGTGCCAGCAGCTTGGCCTCACTAGCGGGGGGAGGCTACGAGCAGTACTTC.

CDR3 nucleotide sequence: TGCGCCAGCAGCCCCACTAGCGGGGGATCGTACAATGAGCAGTTCTTC. Translated: CASSPTSGGSYNEQFF. The rearrangement uses TRBV5-1 and TRBJ2-1; 11 positions match TRBD2. With V trimmed by 4 bases and J by 4 bases, 7 bases remained unmatched. The CDR3 contains 16 residues. Germline CDR1 reads SGHRS; CDR2 reads YFSETQ.

CDR3 nucleotide sequence: TGTGCCAGCAGTTTAGTTTTCCCGCAGGGTACCGTGAACACTGAAGCTTTCTTT. Protein: CASSLVFPQGTVNTEAFF. This chain joins TRBV27 and TRBJ1-1; D is possibly TRBD1 (5 bases). CDR1 and CDR2 (germline): MNHEY, SMNVEV (reference sequence). CDR3 size: 18 residues. V gave up 2 bases and J gave up 0 bases, with 19 bases separating them.

The table lists this clone with a few counts. Germline and junction disagree at one end, which may indicate a read error. This chain joins TRBV7-7 and TRBJ2-1; TRBD1 might be the D (5 bases). This CDR3 is 16 amino acids long. CDR1 is SSHAT and CDR2 is FNYEAQ in the germline V gene (reference sequence). CDR3 residues: CASSQGRTITYNEQFF. DNA of the CDR3: TGTGCTAGCAGCCAGGGTAGGACGATCACCTACAATGAGCAGTTCTTC.

This clone was seen a single time. CDR3 nucleotides: TGTGCCAGCAGTGATCGGACTAGCGATGATACGCAGTATTTT. Translating it yields CASSDRTSDDTQYF. This chain joins TRBV2 and TRBJ2-3; 9 nucleotides align to TRBD2. The germline V gene encodes CDR1 SNHLY and CDR2 FYNNEI. Trimming took 3 bases from V and 6 from J; bases not matched to a gene: 4. The CDR3 is 14 residues long.

This chain uses TRBV7-2 with TRBJ2-7; TRBD2 is a possible D gene (6 bases). The CDR3 is 13 residues long. The ends were cut back, 10 bases at V and 0 bases at J, with 13 bases in the middle. The germline gives CDR1 SGHTA, CDR2 FQGNSA. CDR3 sequence: CATLSGTSYEQYF. CDR3 nucleotide sequence: TGTGCCACGCTTAGCGGAACCTCCTACGAGCAGTACTTC.

The chain employs TRBV19 and TRBJ2-7, with 7 bases fitting TRBD1. Germline V CDR1 and CDR2: LNHDA, SQIVND (reference sequence). The CDR3 has 12 residues. J gave up 7 bases and V 9 bases, and 9 bases lay outside the gene matches. CDR3 loop: CASDRDSDEQYF. The CDR3 DNA is TGTGCCAGCGACAGGGATTCGGATGAGCAGTACTTC.

V is TRBV28 and J is TRBJ2-4; D remains ambiguous. CDR1 is MDHEN and CDR2 is SYDVKM in the germline V gene. The CDR3 has 15 amino acids. Trimming shortened V by 6 bases and J by 6 bases, and 18 bases separated the two germline ends. Here the CDR3 DNA reads TGTGCCAGCAGCACAAGTAGATTGATTGGAAACATTCAGTACTTC. Protein sequence: CASSTSRLIGNIQYF.